This T cell receptor beta chain was identified during a study of human T cells and chemical hapten exposure (dated by TCRdb to about 2021). For the study in its entirety: For sensitization, 2% DPC in acetone was applied to a roughly 2 cm by roughly 2 cm area of upper inner arm skin. Patients additionally received weekly therapeutic DPC doses to the scalp throughout the approximately 24-week study period. Patch tests used Finn chambers with 0.01% DPC on the upper back, scored after 6 days by International Contact Dermatitis Research Group standards. The patient cohort, mostly female, included alopecia areata with under or over 50% scalp involvement, alopecia totalis and alopecia universalis. The libraries were sequenced as a pool, and the TCR yield per sample differed mostly because of small variations in library volumes within the pool. In alopecia patients, the study followed how the peripheral blood TCR repertoire changed in vivo over primary and secondary sensitization to diphenylcyclopropenone (DPC), a hapten. Blood was sampled from patients pre-sensitization (week 0) and at 2, 6 and about 24 weeks after DPC sensitization. Approximately 28 alopecia patients provided blood for TCR sequencing at one to four time points (pre-sensitization, 2, 6 and 24 weeks). On the study overall, not on this receptor specifically: Patch test score correlated positively with the number of PT1 expanded TCRs, reaching significance at thresholds 8, 16 and 32 but not at 4. Because every patient had alopecia, a presumed autoimmune disease, the patients' immune response might differ from that of healthy individuals. After repeated subsampling, the strength of the expansion versus patch-test correlation and the threshold at which it became significant changed. No change with DPC sensitization was found in the number of TCRs above 1 in 1000 frequency, and no evidence of global repertoire structure alterations was found. Significantly more large CDR3 similarity clusters were formed by expanded TCRs than by pre-sensitization or healthy control sets, consistent with antigen-driven responses.

This clonotype was counted at least ten times. Its cognate antigen has yet to be identified. Qualities for individual bases were not recorded, and no much larger clone is one base off. In light of the paper, this sample's time point label describes: patch test 3, about 24 weeks after DPC sensitization. Sample treatment or condition, as interpreted from the label and publication: therapeutic diphenylcyclopropenone sensitization with weekly scalp DPC. Blood at each patch-test visit was drawn before the patch test was applied. Patients were eligible if aged 18 to 70, diagnosed with alopecia and judged suitable for DPC therapy, and pregnant patients were excluded. Total RNA was isolated from unfractionated whole blood collected in Tempus Blood RNA tubes. CDR1 and CDR2 are read off the germline V gene as SGHVS and FQNEAQ. The CDR3, from cysteine to phenylalanine, totals 16 residues. The DNA shown is the 48-base CDR3, in frame from base 1. V and J are trimmed by 4 bases and 5 bases, and the gene matches miss 12 bases of the junction.

Libraries were made using RACE. The instrument given in TCRdb is NextSeq 500. During library preparation, unique molecular identifiers were attached to individual cDNA molecules so that TCRs could be counted in a quantitative, reproducible way. For every blood RNA sample, sequencing covered both the TCR alpha and TCR beta chains. The published analysis was carried out like this. The median number of TCRs per sample was roughly 98,000, ranging from roughly 23,224 to 700,000. V, J and CDR3 annotation of the TCR reads was carried out using the Decombinator software suite. Every sample was subsampled to the same number of TCRs (28,000) for the PS versus PT1 abundance plots. TCRs were defined as expanded if absent before sensitization and observed at least eight times at the 2-week time point. Through fastp at Q25 and MiXCR, TCRdb rebuilt clones from the public reads, retaining in-frame beta chains. Rows matching on CDR3 protein sequence are summarized as one entry with the most common DNA and genes. These V and J calls are TCRdb output, not the study's own analysis. Within this sample are 27,000 or so distinct CDR3 sequences, with 5% to 6% of them counted one time only. The ten largest make up around 5% of the sample.

The sequencing here drew on whole blood, taken in connection with sensitization to the hapten diphenylcyclopropenone (DPC). The V gene is TRBV7-8 and the J gene is TRBJ2-3, and TRBD2 aligns with 7 junction nucleotides. The sequence derives from a man aged 25 to 40 with alopecia areata. Some clones in this sample may be carry-over from other donors' samples. The DNA sequence is given as TGTGCCAGCAGCTCATACGGGCGGGAGAAGGGAGATACGCAGTATTTT. Its protein reads: CASSSYGREKGDTQYF.